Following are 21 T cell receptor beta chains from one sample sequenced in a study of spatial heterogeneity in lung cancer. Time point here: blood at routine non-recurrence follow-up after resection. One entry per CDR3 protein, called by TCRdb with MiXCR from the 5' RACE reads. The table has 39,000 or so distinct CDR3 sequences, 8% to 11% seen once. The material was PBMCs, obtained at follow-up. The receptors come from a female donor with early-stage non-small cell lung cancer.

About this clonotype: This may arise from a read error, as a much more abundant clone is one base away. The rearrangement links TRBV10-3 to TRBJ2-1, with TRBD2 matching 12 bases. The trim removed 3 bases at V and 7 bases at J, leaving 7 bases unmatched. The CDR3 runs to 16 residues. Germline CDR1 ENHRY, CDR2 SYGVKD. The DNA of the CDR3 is TGTGCCATCAGTGATCCTCCTAGCGGGAGGGCAAATGAGCAGTTCTTC. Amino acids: CAISDPPSGRANEQFF.

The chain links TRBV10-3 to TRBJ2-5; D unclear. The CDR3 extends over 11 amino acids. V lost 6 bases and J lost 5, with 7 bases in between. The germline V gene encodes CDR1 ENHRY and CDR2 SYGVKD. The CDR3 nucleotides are TGTGCCATCAGAGACTTGGAGACCCAGTACTTC. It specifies CAIRDLETQYF.

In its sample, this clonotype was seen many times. The CDR3 DNA follows: TGTGCCAGTAGTATCCGGGGACAGGGCTATGAGCAGTTCTTC. Protein: CASSIRGQGYEQFF. The chain has TRBV19 and TRBJ2-1; 9 bases align to TRBD1. Trimming at V came to 3 bases and at J to 8 bases, leaving 5 bases not matched to a gene. Germline assignment: CDR1 LNHDA and CDR2 SQIVND (reference sequence). The CDR3 totals 14 residues.

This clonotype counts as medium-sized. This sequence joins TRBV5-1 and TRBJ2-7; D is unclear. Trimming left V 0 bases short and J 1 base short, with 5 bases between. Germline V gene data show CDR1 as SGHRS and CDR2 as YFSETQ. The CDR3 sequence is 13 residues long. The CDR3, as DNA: TGCGCCAGCAGCTTGGAACAGTCCTACGAGCAGTACTTC. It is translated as CASSLEQSYEQYF.

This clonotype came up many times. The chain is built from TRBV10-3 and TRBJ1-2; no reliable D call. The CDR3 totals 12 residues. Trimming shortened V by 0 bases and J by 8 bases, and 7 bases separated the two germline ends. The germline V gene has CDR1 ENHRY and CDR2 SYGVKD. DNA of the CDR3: TGTGCCATCAGTGAGTCGTTGGAGGGCTACACCTTC. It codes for CAISESLEGYTF.

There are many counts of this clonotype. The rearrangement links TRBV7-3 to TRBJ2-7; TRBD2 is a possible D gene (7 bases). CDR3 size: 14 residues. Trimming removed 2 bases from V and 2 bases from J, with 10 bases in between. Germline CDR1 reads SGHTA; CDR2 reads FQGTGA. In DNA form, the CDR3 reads TGTGCCAGCAGCTTACACGGGGGGCCCTACGAGCAGTACTTC. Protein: CASSLHGGPYEQYF.

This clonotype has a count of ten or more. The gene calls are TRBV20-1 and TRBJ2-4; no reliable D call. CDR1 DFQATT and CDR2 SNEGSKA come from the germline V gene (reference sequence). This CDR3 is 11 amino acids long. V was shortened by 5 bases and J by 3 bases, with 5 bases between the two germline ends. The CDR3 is CSAPDKNIQYF. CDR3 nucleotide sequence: TGCAGTGCTCCTGACAAAAACATTCAGTACTTC.

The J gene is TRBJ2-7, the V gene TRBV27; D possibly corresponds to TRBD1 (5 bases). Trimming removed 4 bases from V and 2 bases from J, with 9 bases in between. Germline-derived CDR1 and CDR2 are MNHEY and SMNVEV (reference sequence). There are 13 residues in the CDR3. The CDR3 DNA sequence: TGTGCCAGCAGTTCGGACACAACCTACGAGCAGTACTTC. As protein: CASSSDTTYEQYF.

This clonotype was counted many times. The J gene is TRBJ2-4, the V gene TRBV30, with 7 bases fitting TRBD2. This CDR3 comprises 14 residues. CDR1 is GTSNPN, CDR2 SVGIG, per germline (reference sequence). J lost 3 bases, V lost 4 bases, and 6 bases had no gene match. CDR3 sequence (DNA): TGTGCCTGGATGCCTAGCGGTTACAAAAACATTCAGTACTTC. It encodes CAWMPSGYKNIQYF.

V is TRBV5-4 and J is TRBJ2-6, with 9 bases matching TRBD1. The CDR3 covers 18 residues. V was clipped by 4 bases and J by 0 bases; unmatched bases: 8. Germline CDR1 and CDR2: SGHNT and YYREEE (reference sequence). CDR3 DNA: TGTGCCAGCAGCACGAGGGGACAGGGCGCCTCTGGGGCCAACGTCCTGACTTTC. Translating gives CASSTRGQGASGANVLTF. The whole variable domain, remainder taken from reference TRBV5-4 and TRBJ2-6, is ETGVTQSPTHLIKTRGQQVTLRCSSQSGHNTVSWYQQALGQGPQFIFQYYREEENGRGNFPPRFSGLQFPNYSSELNVNALELDDSALYLCASSTRGQGASGANVLTFGAGSRLTVL.

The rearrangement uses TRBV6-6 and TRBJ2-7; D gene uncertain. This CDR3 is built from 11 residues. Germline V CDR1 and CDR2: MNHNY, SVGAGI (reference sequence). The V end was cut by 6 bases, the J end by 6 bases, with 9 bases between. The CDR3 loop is CASSQAFEQYF. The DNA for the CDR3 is TGTGCCAGCAGCCAAGCGTTCGAGCAGTACTTC.

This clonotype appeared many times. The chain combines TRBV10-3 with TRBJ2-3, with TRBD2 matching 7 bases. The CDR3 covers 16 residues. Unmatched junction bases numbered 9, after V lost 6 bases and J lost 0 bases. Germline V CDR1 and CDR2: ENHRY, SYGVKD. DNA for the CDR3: TGTGCCATCAGCCGAGGCGGCGGGGGTAGCACAGATACGCAGTATTTT. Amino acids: CAISRGGGGSTDTQYF.

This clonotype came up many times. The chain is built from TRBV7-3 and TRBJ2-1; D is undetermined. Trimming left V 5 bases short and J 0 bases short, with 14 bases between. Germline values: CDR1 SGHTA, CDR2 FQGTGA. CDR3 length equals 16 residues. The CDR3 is CASSPSTGFSYNEQFF. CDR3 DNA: TGTGCCAGCAGCCCAAGCACCGGCTTCTCCTACAATGAGCAGTTCTTC.

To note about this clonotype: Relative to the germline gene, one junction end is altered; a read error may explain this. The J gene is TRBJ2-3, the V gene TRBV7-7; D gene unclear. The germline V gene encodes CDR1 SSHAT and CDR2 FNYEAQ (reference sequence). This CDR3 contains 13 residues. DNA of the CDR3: TGTGCTAGCAGCCTGGACCGCTCAGATACGCAGTATTTT. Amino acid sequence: CASSLDRSDTQYF.

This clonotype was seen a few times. The CDR3 DNA is TGCGCCAGCAGCAGGATAATAGCGGGAAGAGACTACAATGAGCAGTTCTTC. This gives the protein CASSRIIAGRDYNEQFF. The gene calls are TRBV5-1 and TRBJ2-1; the match to TRBD2 covers 8 bases. Germline values: CDR1 SGHRS, CDR2 YFSETQ. This CDR3 spans 17 amino acids. Trimming cost V 4 bases and J 3 bases; bases outside gene matches: 12.

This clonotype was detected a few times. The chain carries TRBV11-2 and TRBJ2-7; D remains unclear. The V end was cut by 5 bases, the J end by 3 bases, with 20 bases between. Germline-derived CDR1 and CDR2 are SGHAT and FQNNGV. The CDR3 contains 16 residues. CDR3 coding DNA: TGTGCCAGCAGCCCTACCTTGAGAGGACGGCTCTACGAGCAGTACTTC. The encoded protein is CASSPTLRGRLYEQYF.

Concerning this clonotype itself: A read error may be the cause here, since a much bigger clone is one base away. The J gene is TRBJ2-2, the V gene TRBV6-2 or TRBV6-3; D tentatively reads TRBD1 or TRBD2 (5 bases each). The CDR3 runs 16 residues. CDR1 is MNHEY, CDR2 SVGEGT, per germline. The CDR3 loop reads CTSSYSRDHNTGELFF. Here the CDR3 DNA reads TGTACCAGCAGTTACTCTCGGGACCATAACACCGGGGAGCTGTTTTTT.

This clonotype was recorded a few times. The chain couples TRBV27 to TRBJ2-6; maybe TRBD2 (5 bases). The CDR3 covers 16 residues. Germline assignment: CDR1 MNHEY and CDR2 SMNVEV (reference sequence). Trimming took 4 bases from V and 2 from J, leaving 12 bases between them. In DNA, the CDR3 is TGTGCCAGCAGTTCCCCCTCGAGGGCTGGGGCCAACGTCCTGACTTTC. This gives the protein CASSSPSRAGANVLTF.

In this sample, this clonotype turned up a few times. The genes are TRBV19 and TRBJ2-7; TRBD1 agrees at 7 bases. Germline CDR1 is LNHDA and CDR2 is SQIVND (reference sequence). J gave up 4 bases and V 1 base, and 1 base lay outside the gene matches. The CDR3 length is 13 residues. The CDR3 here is CASSIGTGYEQYF. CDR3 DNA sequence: TGTGCCAGTAGTATAGGGACAGGATACGAGCAGTACTTC.

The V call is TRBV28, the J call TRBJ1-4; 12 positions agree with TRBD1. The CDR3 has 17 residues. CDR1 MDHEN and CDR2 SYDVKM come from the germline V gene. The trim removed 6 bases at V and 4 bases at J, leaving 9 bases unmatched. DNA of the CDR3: TGTGCCAGCAGCAGCCGGGACAGGGGGCGTAATAATGAAAAACTGTTTTTT. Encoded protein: CASSSRDRGRNNEKLFF.

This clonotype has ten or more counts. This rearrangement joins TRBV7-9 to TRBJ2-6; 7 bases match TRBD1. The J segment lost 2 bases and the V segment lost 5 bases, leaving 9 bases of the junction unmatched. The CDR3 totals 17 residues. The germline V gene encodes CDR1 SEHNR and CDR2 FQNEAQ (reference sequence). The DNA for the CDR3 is TGTGCCAGCAGCCCAAAAATCGACAGGGCTGGGGCCAACGTCCTGACTTTC. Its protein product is CASSPKIDRAGANVLTF. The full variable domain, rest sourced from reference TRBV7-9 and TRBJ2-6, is DTGVSQNPRHKITKRGQNVTFRCDPISEHNRLYWYRQTLGQGPEFLTYFQNEAQLEKSRLLSDRFSAERPKGSFSTLEIQRTEQGDSAMYLCASSPKIDRAGANVLTFGAGSRLTVL.